This TCR beta chain was observed in a study of neurological immune-mediated disorders. Trimming removed 3 bases from V and 7 bases from J, with 10 bases in between. Germline V gives CDR1 DFQATT, CDR2 SNEGSKA (reference sequence). This CDR3 has 12 amino acids. The authors obtained over 160 million TCR-beta sequences from 15-18 subjects per sequencing run. TCRdb used MiXCR to reprocess the 5' RACE reads, holding one entry per CDR3 protein. The sample holds more than 45,000 distinct CDR3 sequences, under 4.5% seen once. This clonotype was seen many times. Input material: PBMCs. This clonotype originated in a woman aged 25 to 39 with multiple sclerosis. V usage is TRBV20-1 and J usage is TRBJ2-1; D ambiguous. The CDR3 reads CSARRAVNEQFF. The CDR3 DNA sequence: TGCAGTGCTAGGCGAGCAGTGAATGAGCAGTTCTTC.